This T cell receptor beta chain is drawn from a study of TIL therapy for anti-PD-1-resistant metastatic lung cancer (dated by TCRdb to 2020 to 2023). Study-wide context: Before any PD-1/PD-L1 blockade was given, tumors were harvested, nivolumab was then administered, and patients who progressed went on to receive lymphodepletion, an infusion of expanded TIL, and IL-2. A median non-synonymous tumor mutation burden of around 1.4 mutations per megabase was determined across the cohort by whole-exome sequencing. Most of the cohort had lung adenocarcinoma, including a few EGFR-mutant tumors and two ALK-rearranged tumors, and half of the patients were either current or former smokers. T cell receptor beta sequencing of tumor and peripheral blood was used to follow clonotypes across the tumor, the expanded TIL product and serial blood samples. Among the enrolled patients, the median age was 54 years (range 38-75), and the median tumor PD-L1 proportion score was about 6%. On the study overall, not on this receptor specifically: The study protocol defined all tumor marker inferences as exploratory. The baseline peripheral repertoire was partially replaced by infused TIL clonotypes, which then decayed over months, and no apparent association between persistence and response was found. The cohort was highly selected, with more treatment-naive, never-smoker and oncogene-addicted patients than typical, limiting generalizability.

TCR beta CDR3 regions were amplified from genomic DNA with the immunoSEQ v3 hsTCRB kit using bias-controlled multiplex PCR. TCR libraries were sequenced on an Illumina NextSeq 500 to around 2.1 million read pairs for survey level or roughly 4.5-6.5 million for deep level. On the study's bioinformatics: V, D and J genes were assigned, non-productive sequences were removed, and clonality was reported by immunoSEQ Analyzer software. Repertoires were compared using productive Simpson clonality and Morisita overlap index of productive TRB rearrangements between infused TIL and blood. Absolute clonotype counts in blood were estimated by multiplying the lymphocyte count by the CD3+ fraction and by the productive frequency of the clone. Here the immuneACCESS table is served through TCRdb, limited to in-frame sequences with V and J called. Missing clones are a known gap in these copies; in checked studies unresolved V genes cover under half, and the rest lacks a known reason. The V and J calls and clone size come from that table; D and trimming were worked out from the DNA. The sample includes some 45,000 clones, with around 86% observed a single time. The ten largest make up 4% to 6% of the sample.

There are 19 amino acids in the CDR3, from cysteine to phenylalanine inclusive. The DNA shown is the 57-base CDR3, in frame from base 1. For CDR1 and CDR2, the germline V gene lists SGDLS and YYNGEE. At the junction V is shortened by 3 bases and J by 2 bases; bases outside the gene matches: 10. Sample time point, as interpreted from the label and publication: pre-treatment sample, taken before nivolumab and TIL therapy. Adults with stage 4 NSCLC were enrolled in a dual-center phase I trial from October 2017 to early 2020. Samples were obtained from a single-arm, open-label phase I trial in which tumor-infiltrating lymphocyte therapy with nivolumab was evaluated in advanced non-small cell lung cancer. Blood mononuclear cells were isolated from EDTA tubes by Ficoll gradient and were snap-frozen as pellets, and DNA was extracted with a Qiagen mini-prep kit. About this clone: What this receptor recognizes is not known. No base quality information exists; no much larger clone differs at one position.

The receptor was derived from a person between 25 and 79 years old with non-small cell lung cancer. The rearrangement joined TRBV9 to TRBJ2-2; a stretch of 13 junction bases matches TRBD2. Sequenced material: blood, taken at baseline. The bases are TGTGCCAGCAGCGACCCGGGACTAGCGGGGCTATTAAACACCGGGGAGCTGTTTTTT. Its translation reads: CASSDPGLAGLLNTGELFF.